This T cell receptor (beta chain) was found in a study of T cell repertoires in cytomegalovirus infection. For the study at large: Public TCR beta signatures indicated both CMV infection and matching HLA type.

Trimming pared 5 bases from V and 9 bases from J, leaving 14 bases between. In germline, CDR1 is SGHRS, CDR2 YFSETQ. The CDR3 covers 12 residues. The study's findings and limits: CMV-specific HLA-C-restricted TCR beta clonotypes dominated the ex vivo response.

MiXCR was run by TCRdb on the reads, yielding one entry per CDR3 protein. The table includes approximately 180,000 distinct CDR3 sequences, about 18% detected once. This clonotype has just a few counts. The target antigen is unknown. Sequenced sample: CD8+ T cells from PBMCs. This chain uses TRBV5-1 with TRBJ1-1; D possibly corresponds to TRBD1 (6 bases). The source of this sequence is a human donor in good health (CMV status not recorded). Some clones in this sample may be carry-over from other donors' samples. The CDR3 bases are TGCGCCAGCAGGGCAGGGGCGGACCAAGCTTTCTTT. It yields the protein CASRAGADQAFF.